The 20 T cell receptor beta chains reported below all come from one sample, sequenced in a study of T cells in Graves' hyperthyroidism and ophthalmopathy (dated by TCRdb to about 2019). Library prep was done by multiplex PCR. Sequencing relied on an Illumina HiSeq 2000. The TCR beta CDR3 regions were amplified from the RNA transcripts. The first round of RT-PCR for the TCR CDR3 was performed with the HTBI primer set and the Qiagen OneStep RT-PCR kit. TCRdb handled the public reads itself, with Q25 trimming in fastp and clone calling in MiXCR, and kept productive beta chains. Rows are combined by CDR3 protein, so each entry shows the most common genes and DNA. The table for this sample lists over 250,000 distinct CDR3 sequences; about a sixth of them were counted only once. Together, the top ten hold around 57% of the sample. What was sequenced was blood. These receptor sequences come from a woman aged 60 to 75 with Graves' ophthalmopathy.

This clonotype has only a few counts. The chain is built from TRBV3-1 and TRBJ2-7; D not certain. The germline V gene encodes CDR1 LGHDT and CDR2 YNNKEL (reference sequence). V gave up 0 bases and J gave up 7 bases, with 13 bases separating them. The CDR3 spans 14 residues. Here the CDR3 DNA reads TGTGCCAGCAGCCAAGACCCCCGGATGGGGGAGCAGTACTTC. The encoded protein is CASSQDPRMGEQYF.

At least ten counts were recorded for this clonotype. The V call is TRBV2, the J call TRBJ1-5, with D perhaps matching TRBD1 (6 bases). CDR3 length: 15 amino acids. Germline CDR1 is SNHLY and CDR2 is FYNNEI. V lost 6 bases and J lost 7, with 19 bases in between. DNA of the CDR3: TGTGCCAGCAGCGCGTCGGCTGGGGGCGGGCAGCCCCAGCATTTT. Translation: CASSASAGGGQPQHF.

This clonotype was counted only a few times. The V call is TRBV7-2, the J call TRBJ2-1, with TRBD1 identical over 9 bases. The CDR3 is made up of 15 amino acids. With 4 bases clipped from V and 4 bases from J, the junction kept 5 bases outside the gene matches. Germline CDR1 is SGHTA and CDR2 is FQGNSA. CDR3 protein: CASSWNRGLYNEQFF. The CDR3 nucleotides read TGTGCCAGCAGCTGGAACAGGGGGCTGTACAATGAGCAGTTCTTC.

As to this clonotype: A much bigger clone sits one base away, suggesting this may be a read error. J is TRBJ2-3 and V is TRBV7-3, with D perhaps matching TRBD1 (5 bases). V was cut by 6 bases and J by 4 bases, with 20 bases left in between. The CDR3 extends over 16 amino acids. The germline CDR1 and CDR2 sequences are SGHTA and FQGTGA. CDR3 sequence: CASSSLQGSLADTQYF. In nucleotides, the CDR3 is TGTGCCAGCAGTTCACTCCAGGGATCGCTCGCAGATACGCAGTATTTT.

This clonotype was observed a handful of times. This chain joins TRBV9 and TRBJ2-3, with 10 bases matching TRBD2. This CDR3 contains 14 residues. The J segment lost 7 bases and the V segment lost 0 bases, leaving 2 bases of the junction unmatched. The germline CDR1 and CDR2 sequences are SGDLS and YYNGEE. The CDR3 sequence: CASSVASGSYTQYF. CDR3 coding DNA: TGTGCCAGCAGCGTAGCTAGCGGGAGTTATACGCAGTATTTT.

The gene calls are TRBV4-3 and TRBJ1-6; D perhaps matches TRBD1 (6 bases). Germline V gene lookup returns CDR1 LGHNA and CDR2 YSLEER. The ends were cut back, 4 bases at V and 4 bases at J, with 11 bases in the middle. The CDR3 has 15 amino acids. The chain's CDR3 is CASSPRTDYNSPLHF. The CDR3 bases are TGCGCCAGCAGCCCCCGGACAGATTATAATTCACCCCTCCACTTT.

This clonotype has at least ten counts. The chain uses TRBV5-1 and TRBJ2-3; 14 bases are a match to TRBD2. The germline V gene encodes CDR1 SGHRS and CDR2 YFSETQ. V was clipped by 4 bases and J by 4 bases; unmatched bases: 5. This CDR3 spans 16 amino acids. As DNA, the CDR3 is TGCGCCAGCAGCGACGGGACTAGCGGGAGTCCAGATACGCAGTATTTT. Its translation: CASSDGTSGSPDTQYF.

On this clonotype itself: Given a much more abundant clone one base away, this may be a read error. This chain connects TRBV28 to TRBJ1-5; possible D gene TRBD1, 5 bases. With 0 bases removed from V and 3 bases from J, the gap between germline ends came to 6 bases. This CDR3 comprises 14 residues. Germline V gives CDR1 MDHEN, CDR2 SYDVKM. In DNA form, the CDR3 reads TGTGCCAGCAGTTTATGGGGGCACAATCAGCCCCAGCATTTT. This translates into CASSLWGHNQPQHF.

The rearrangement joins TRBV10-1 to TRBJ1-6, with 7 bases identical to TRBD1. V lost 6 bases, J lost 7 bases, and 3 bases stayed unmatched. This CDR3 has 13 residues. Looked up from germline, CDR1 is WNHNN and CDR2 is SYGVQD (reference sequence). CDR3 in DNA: TGCGCCAGCAGCGGACAGGCCAATTCACCCCTCCACTTT. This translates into CASSGQANSPLHF.

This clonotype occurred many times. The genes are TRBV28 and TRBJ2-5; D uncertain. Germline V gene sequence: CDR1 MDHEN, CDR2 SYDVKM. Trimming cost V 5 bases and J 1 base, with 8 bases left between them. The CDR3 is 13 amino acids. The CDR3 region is CASSGRSQETQYF. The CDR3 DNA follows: TGTGCCAGCAGTGGACGGAGCCAAGAGACCCAGTACTTC.

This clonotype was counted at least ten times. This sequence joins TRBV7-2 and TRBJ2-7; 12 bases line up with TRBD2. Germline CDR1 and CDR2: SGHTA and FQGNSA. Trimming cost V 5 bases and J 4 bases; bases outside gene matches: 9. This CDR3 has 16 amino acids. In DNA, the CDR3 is TGTGCCAGCAGCCGGACCATGACTAGCGGGAGATACGAGCAGTACTTC. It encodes CASSRTMTSGRYEQYF. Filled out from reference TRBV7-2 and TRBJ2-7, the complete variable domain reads GAGVSQSPSNKVTEKGKDVELRCDPISGHTALYWYRQSLGQGLEFLIYFQGNSAPDKSGLPSDRFSAERTGGSVSTLTIQRTQQEDSAVYLCASSRTMTSGRYEQYFGPGTRLTVT.

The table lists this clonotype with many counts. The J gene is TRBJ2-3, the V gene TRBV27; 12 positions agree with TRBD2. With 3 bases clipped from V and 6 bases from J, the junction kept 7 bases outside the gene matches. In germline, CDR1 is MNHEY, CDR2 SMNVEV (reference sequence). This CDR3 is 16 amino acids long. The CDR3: CASSFRTSGTRDTQYF. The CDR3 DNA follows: TGTGCCAGCAGTTTCCGGACTAGCGGGACCAGGGATACGCAGTATTTT.

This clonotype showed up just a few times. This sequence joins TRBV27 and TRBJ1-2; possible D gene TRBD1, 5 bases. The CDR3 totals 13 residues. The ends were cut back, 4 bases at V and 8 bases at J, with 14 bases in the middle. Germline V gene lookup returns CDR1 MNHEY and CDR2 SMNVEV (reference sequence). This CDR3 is CASSYRDSRGYTF. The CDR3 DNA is TGTGCCAGCAGTTACCGGGACTCACGAGGCTACACCTTC.

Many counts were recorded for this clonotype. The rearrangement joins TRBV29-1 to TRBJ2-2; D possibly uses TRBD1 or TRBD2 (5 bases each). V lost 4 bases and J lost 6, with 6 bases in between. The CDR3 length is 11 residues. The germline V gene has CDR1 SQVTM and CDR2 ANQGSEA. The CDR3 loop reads CSVGGSGELFF. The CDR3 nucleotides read TGCAGCGTTGGGGGGTCCGGGGAGCTGTTTTTT.

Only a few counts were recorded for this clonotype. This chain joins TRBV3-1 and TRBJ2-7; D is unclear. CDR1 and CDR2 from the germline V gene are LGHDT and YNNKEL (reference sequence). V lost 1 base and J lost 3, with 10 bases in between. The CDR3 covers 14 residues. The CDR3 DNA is TGTGCCAGCAGCCAAGGAAGACCAGTCTACGAGCAGTACTTC. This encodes CASSQGRPVYEQYF.

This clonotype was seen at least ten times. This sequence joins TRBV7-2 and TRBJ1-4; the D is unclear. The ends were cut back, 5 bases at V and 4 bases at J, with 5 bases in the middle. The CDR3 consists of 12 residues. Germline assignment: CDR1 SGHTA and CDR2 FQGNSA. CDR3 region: CASSRNNEKLFF. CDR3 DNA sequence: TGTGCCAGCAGCCGTAATAATGAAAAACTGTTTTTT.

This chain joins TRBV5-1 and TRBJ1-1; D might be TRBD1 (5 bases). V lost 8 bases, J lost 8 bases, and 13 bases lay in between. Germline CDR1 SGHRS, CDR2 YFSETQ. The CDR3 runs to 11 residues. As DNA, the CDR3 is TGCGCCAGTATCCTGGGGGGAGAAGCTTTCTTT. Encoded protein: CASILGGEAFF.

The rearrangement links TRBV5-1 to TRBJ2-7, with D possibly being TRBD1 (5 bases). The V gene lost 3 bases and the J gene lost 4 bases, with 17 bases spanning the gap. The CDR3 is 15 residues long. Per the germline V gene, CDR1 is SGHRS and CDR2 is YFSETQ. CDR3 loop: CASSSEPREGYEQYF. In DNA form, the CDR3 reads TGCGCCAGCAGCTCGGAACCCAGGGAAGGGTACGAGCAGTACTTC.

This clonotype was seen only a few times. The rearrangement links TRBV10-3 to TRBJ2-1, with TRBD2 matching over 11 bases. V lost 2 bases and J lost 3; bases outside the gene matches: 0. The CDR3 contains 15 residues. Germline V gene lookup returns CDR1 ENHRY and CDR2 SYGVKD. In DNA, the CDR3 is TGTGCCATCAGTGAGACTAGCGGGGGCTACAATGAGCAGTTCTTC. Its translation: CAISETSGGYNEQFF.

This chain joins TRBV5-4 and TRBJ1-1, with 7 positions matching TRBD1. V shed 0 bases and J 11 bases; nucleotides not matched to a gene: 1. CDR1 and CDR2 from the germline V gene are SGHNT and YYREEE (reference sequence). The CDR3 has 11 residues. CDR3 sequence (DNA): TGTGCCAGCAGCTTGGAGGGGGCGGCTTTCTTT. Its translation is CASSLEGAAFF.